Listed below are T cell receptor beta chains from one sample, sequenced in a study of CD8 T cells in Susac syndrome. TCRdb passed the immunoSEQ multiplex PCR reads through MiXCR, listing each CDR3 protein once. The repertoire holds 200,000 or so distinct CDR3 sequences, with about 95% as singletons. Sample: CD4+ T cells from PBMCs. Receptors were obtained from a human donor with multiple sclerosis. Both conserved end residues are part of each CDR3. A D gene is named only where the DNA matches it firmly. Size values are once, few and many counts, or a class for expanded clones, and some rows have none.

v_call: TRBV12-5
d_call: -
j_call: TRBJ1-1
clone_size: -
cdr3_nt: TGTGCTAGTGCATTCAGGGCGCGGGACACTGAAGCTTTCTTT
cdr3_aa: CASAFRARDTEAFF

v_call: TRBV5-1
d_call: -
j_call: TRBJ1-1
clone_size: -
cdr3_nt: TGCGCCAGCAGCTCCGGGGTCGGGGCGAACACTGAAGCTTTCTTT
cdr3_aa: CASSSGVGANTEAFF

v_call: TRBV4-2
d_call: TRBD2
j_call: TRBJ2-1
clone_size: -
cdr3_nt: TGTGCCAGCAGCCAAGATACCAGCGGGGGGTACAATGAGCAGTTCTTC
cdr3_aa: CASSQDTSGGYNEQFF

v_call: TRBV24-1
d_call: TRBD2
j_call: TRBJ2-7
clone_size: -
cdr3_nt: TGTGCCACCAGTGACGGACTAGCTGGAACCTACGAGCAGTACTTC
cdr3_aa: CATSDGLAGTYEQYF

v_call: TRBV30
d_call: -
j_call: TRBJ1-5
clone_size: -
cdr3_nt: TGTGCCTGGAGTGTACTCCCCGGTCAGCCCCAGCATTTT
cdr3_aa: CAWSVLPGQPQHF

v_call: TRBV3-1
d_call: -
j_call: TRBJ2-6
clone_size: -
cdr3_nt: TGTGCCAGCAGCCACTTAGGGTACTCTGGGGCCAACGTCCTGACTTTC
cdr3_aa: CASSHLGYSGANVLTF

v_call: TRBV29-1
d_call: -
j_call: TRBJ2-1
clone_size: -
cdr3_nt: TGCAGCGTTGAATTCAGGGAGTTTTACAATGAGCAGTTCTTC
cdr3_aa: CSVEFREFYNEQFF

v_call: TRBV7-9
d_call: -
j_call: TRBJ2-4
clone_size: once
cdr3_nt: TGTGCCAGCAGCTTTGGGTCTCAAAACATTCAGTACTTC
cdr3_aa: CASSFGSQNIQYF

v_call: TRBV9
d_call: -
j_call: TRBJ2-2
clone_size: -
cdr3_nt: TGTGCCAGCAGCGTAGTTGTACCCGGGGAGCTGTTTTTT
cdr3_aa: CASSVVVPGELFF

v_call: TRBV7-9
d_call: -
j_call: TRBJ2-1
clone_size: -
cdr3_nt: TGTGCCAGCAGCCCACCCAGGGGATGGAATGAGCAGTTCTTC
cdr3_aa: CASSPPRGWNEQFF

v_call: TRBV18
d_call: -
j_call: TRBJ1-1
clone_size: -
cdr3_nt: TGTGCCAGCTCACCTGAAGGGGGGGGCCGGACTGAAGCTTTCTTT
cdr3_aa: CASSPEGGGRTEAFF

v_call: TRBV3-1
d_call: TRBD1
j_call: TRBJ1-2
clone_size: -
cdr3_nt: TGTGCCAGCAGCCAAGATTTCGAGGGGGCGGGTGGCTACACCTTC
cdr3_aa: CASSQDFEGAGGYTF

v_call: TRBV7-3
d_call: TRBD1
j_call: TRBJ1-1
clone_size: -
cdr3_nt: TGTGCCAGCAGCTTTGCCCGGGACAGTACTGAAGCTTTCTTT
cdr3_aa: CASSFARDSTEAFF

v_call: TRBV4-1
d_call: TRBD1
j_call: TRBJ1-1
clone_size: -
cdr3_nt: TGCGCCAGCAGCCAACCAGACAGGGTGCCAGGAGCTTTCTTT
cdr3_aa: CASSQPDRVPGAFF

v_call: TRBV27
d_call: TRBD2
j_call: TRBJ2-7
clone_size: -
cdr3_nt: TGTGCCAGCAGCACTGGGAGGACTAGAGGCTCCTACGAGCAGTACTTC
cdr3_aa: CASSTGRTRGSYEQYF

v_call: TRBV11-1
d_call: -
j_call: TRBJ2-3
clone_size: -
cdr3_nt: TGTGCCAGCAGCGACGGCTATACGCAGTATTTT
cdr3_aa: CASSDGYTQYF

v_call: TRBV5-1
d_call: -
j_call: TRBJ2-7
clone_size: -
cdr3_nt: TGCGCCAGCAGCTTGGAGGACGGGGCCTCCTACGAGCAGTACTTC
cdr3_aa: CASSLEDGASYEQYF

v_call: TRBV9
d_call: -
j_call: TRBJ2-1
clone_size: -
cdr3_nt: TGTGCCAGCAGCCTTACTTCCTCGCTCTACAATGAGCAGTTCTTC
cdr3_aa: CASSLTSSLYNEQFF

v_call: TRBV24-1
d_call: TRBD1
j_call: TRBJ2-6
clone_size: -
cdr3_nt: TGTGCCACCAGGTCCACAGGGGTTAACGTCCTGACTTTC
cdr3_aa: CATRSTGVNVLTF

v_call: TRBV11-2
d_call: -
j_call: TRBJ2-1
clone_size: -
cdr3_nt: TGTGCCAGCAGCCCGAGGGCGGATAGCTCCTACAATGAGCAGTTCTTC
cdr3_aa: CASSPRADSSYNEQFF

v_call: TRBV3-1
d_call: -
j_call: TRBJ2-3
clone_size: once
cdr3_nt: TGTGCCAGCAGCCTCCAGGGGGGCCGCGAATCGGTGCAGTATTTT
cdr3_aa: CASSLQGGRESVQYF

v_call: TRBV5-1
d_call: -
j_call: TRBJ2-7
clone_size: few
cdr3_nt: TGTGCCAGCAGTTTTCAGGGCTACGAGCAGTACTTC
cdr3_aa: CASSFQGYEQYF

v_call: TRBV3-1
d_call: -
j_call: TRBJ2-2
clone_size: -
cdr3_nt: TGTGCCAGCAGCTTCCCTGGGGGGAGCACCGGGGAGCTGTTTTTT
cdr3_aa: CASSFPGGSTGELFF

v_call: TRBV27
d_call: TRBD2
j_call: TRBJ2-3
clone_size: -
cdr3_nt: TGTGCCAGCAGTTCCCTGACTAGCGGGGGCACAGATACGCAGTATTTT
cdr3_aa: CASSSLTSGGTDTQYF